This T cell receptor (beta chain) was captured by sequencing in a study of control samples from healthy donors and cancer patients. Clones were read by immunoSEQ multiplex PCR, and TCRdb kept only the in-frame ones, dropping some. The table records 8,500 to 11,000 clones, just over 90% of them present only once. This clone was detected once. The sample comprised PBMCs. The receptor was isolated from a man aged 60 to 69 with colorectal cancer.

CDR3 sequence (DNA): TGTGCCATCAGTGACCTGGGACTAGCTCTTTCGAATGAGCAGTTCTTC. As protein: CAISDLGLALSNEQFF. The gene calls are TRBV10-3 and TRBJ2-1, with 9 bases identical to TRBD2. The V gene end was trimmed by 3 bases and the J gene end by 7 bases; junction bases not matched to a gene: 10. Germline loops: CDR1 ENHRY, CDR2 SYGVKD. The CDR3 runs to 16 residues.